Below are 5 T cell receptor beta chains sequenced from a single sample in a study of control samples from healthy donors and cancer patients. TCRdb keeps only in-frame clones here, not all; method: immunoSEQ multiplex PCR. The table lists 150,000 to 200,000 clones, around 88% of them singletons. Sequenced: blood. The receptors here all came from a young man in good health.

The chain uses TRBV5-6 and TRBJ2-3, with a weak D call TRBD2 (5 bases). V shed 2 bases and J shed 6 bases, with 7 bases lying between them. Germline values: CDR1 SGHDT, CDR2 YYEEEE. The CDR3 length is 12 residues. CDR3 sequence (DNA): TGTGCCAGCAGCTTCGGCGGGGATACGCAGTATTTT. As protein: CASSFGGDTQYF.

Here the CDR3 reads CASSSGQGADNTIYF. The CDR3 nucleotides are TGTGCCAGCAGTTCCGGACAGGGGGCTGATAACACCATATATTTT. The chain carries TRBV28 and TRBJ1-3, with TRBD1 matching 11 bases. The CDR3 is 15 residues long. Germline V CDR1 and CDR2: MDHEN, SYDVKM. Trimming at V came to 4 bases and at J to 7 bases, leaving 6 bases not matched to a gene.

This chain links TRBV7-2 with TRBJ2-7; D is tentatively TRBD1 or TRBD2 (5 bases each). Germline V lookup: CDR1 SGHTA, CDR2 FQGNSA. The CDR3 totals 14 residues. V was shortened by 6 bases and J by 6 bases, with 18 bases between the two germline ends. The chain's CDR3 is CASSENRGGGEQYF. CDR3 DNA sequence: TGTGCCAGCAGTGAGAATCGGGGCGGAGGCGAGCAGTACTTC.

This clone was detected only a few times. The sample carries other DNA sequences with the same CDR3. The chain links TRBV18 to TRBJ1-5; TRBD1 might be the D (5 bases). The CDR3 runs 14 residues. Trimming cost V 3 bases and J 2 bases, with 8 bases left between them. Germline V CDR1 and CDR2: KGHSH, LQKENI. The CDR3 protein is CASSPRGGNQPQHF. The CDR3, as DNA: TGTGCCAGCTCACCGCGAGGGGGCAATCAGCCCCAGCATTTT.

This clone was detected only a few times. This chain joins TRBV2 and TRBJ2-2; 9 bases are a match to TRBD1. J was trimmed by 7 bases and V by 3 bases; bases with no gene match: 9. The CDR3 has 16 amino acids. Germline CDR1 SNHLY, CDR2 FYNNEI. For the CDR3, the DNA is TGTGCCAGCAGTGACGGGACAGGGTTTATCGGCGGGGAGCTGTTTTTT. Amino acid sequence: CASSDGTGFIGGELFF.